One sample yielded the 18 T cell receptor beta chains listed below, sequenced in a study of identifying expanded T cells in peripheral blood. Libraries were prepared by immunoSEQ multiplex PCR; TCRdb keeps only in-frame clonotypes and omits some of them. Among about 110,000 clones, roughly 90% were seen once, and the ten largest hold 8% to 9%. The sample was blood. Receptors were obtained from a person between 18 and 70 years old in good health.

The chain employs TRBV28 and TRBJ1-2; D unclear. Trimming pared 3 bases from V and 6 bases from J, leaving 17 bases between. The CDR3 is 15 amino acids. In germline, CDR1 is MDHEN, CDR2 SYDVKM. For the CDR3, the DNA is TGTGCCAGCAGTTTTAAGTTCGGGTGGGGAGATGGCTACACCTTC. It codes for CASSFKFGWGDGYTF.

The V gene is TRBV6-5, the J gene TRBJ1-3, with a weak D call TRBD1 (5 bases). V dropped 8 bases and J dropped 0 bases, with 11 bases sitting between them. This CDR3 spans 14 amino acids. Germline lookup yields CDR1 MNHEY and CDR2 SVGAGI. CDR3 amino acids: CASAPGHSGNTIYF. In nucleotides, the CDR3 is TGTGCCAGCGCCCCAGGGCACTCTGGAAACACCATATATTTT.

V is TRBV7-2 and J is TRBJ1-6, with D tentatively TRBD1 (6 bases). The germline gives CDR1 SGHTA, CDR2 FQGNSA. The V gene lost 5 bases and the J gene lost 4 bases, with 12 bases spanning the gap. The CDR3 length is 15 residues. In nucleotides, the CDR3 is TGTGCCAGCAGCCCCCGGACAGATTATAATTCACCCCTCCACTTT. Encoded protein: CASSPRTDYNSPLHF.

This chain connects TRBV10-3 to TRBJ2-1, with D tentatively TRBD2 (5 bases). Trimming left V 7 bases short and J 8 bases short, with 15 bases between. The CDR3 is made up of 13 amino acids. In germline, CDR1 is ENHRY, CDR2 SYGVKD. DNA of the CDR3: TGTGCCATCATGGGTTCCGGGGTCGATGAGCAGTTCTTC. Amino acids: CAIMGSGVDEQFF.

DNA of the CDR3: TGTGCCAGCAGCTTTTCCAGGGATGGGACCGGGGAGCTGTTTTTT. It yields the protein CASSFSRDGTGELFF. The genes are TRBV7-9 and TRBJ2-2, with D possibly TRBD1 on 5 matching bases. CDR1 and CDR2 (germline): SEHNR, FQNEAQ (reference sequence). This CDR3 has 15 amino acids. Trimming stripped 3 bases from V and 5 bases from J, with 13 bases between.

The rearrangement joins TRBV30 to TRBJ2-7; the D gene is possibly TRBD1 (5 bases). The CDR3 loop spans 14 amino acids. Germline V gives CDR1 GTSNPN, CDR2 SVGIG (reference sequence). Trimming shortened V by 4 bases and J by 3 bases, and 16 bases separated the two germline ends. Written as DNA, the CDR3 is TGTGCCTGGAATAGACAGAGTACAATCTACGAGCAGTACTTC. This codes for CAWNRQSTIYEQYF.

V and J are TRBV7-2 and TRBJ2-5; 16 nucleotides align to TRBD2. The CDR3 runs 17 residues. The germline V gene encodes CDR1 SGHTA and CDR2 FQGNSA. Losses at the gene ends were 5 bases for V and 4 bases for J; bases not matched to a gene: 7. The CDR3 region has the DNA TGTGCCAGCAGCCCGGGACTAGCGGGAGGGCCGGGAGAGACCCAGTACTTC. Protein product: CASSPGLAGGPGETQYF.

V gene TRBV5-6 combines with J gene TRBJ2-4; possibly TRBD1 or TRBD2 for D (5 bases each). CDR1 and CDR2 (germline): SGHDT, YYEEEE. The CDR3 spans 16 residues. V was trimmed by 3 bases and J by 0 bases, leaving 13 bases between them. The CDR3 loop is CASSWLGEIAKNIQYF. Here the CDR3 DNA reads TGTGCCAGCAGCTGGTTGGGGGAGATAGCCAAAAACATTCAGTACTTC.

The table lists this clone with a count of one. The chain carries TRBV19 and TRBJ1-4, with 9 bases lining up with TRBD1. J lost 1 base, V lost 8 bases, and 14 bases had no gene match. Germline V CDR1 and CDR2: LNHDA, SQIVND (reference sequence). The CDR3 totals 18 residues. The CDR3 region has the DNA TGTGCCAGTCGACCTACAGGGGGCCTTGGACAAACTAATGAAAAACTGTTTTTT. Translating it yields CASRPTGGLGQTNEKLFF.

The chain employs TRBV11-3 and TRBJ2-5; D call uncertain. V shed 1 base and J shed 5 bases, with 8 bases lying between them. CDR1 SGHNT and CDR2 YENEEA come from the germline V gene. The CDR3 length is 13 residues. The CDR3 spells CASSLAAEETQYF. DNA for the CDR3: TGTGCCAGCAGCTTAGCAGCTGAGGAGACCCAGTACTTC. The complete variable domain, with remaining parts taken from reference TRBV11-3 and TRBJ2-5, reads EAGVVQSPRYKIIEKKQPVAFWCNPISGHNTLYWYLQNLGQGPELLIRYENEEAVDDSQLPKDRFSAERLKGVDSTLKIQPAELGDSAVYLCASSLAAEETQYFGPGTRLLVL.

The V call is TRBV14, the J call TRBJ2-2; D remains ambiguous. Trimming left V 2 bases short and J 4 bases short, with 11 bases between. This CDR3 region has 15 residues. Germline-derived CDR1 and CDR2 are SGHDN and FVKESK. The DNA of the CDR3 is TGTGCCAGCAGCCAAACCCGAGCGCTCACCGGGGAGCTGTTTTTT. Its translation: CASSQTRALTGELFF.

This chain joins TRBV2 and TRBJ2-5, with D unclear. The ends were cut back, 4 bases at V and 3 bases at J, with 6 bases in the middle. The germline gives CDR1 SNHLY, CDR2 FYNNEI. The CDR3 has 12 residues. CDR3 protein: CASSVLEETQYF. The CDR3 DNA follows: TGTGCCAGCAGTGTGTTAGAAGAGACCCAGTACTTC. The whole variable domain, remainder taken from reference TRBV2 and TRBJ2-5, is EPEVTQTPSHQVTQMGQEVILRCVPISNHLYFYWYRQILGQKVEFLVSFYNNEISEKSEIFDDQFSVERPDGSNFTLKIRSTKLEDSAMYFCASSVLEETQYFGPGTRLLVL.

J is TRBJ1-4 and V is TRBV9; 8 nucleotides align to TRBD1. CDR1 is SGDLS, CDR2 YYNGEE, per germline. The J segment lost 6 bases and the V segment lost 4 bases, leaving 5 bases of the junction unmatched. The CDR3 runs 14 residues. CDR3 amino acids: CASSTTGVDEKLFF. For the CDR3, the DNA is TGTGCCAGCAGCACGACAGGGGTTGATGAAAAACTGTTTTTT.

Only one count was recorded for this clone. The chain joins TRBV7-2 to TRBJ1-4, with 7 bases lining up with TRBD1. The length of the CDR3 is 16 residues. V lost 1 base and J lost 2; bases outside the gene matches: 4. CDR1 is SGHTA and CDR2 is FQGNSA in the germline V gene. Written as DNA, the CDR3 is TGTGCCAGCAGCTTAGGACCGGGACAGACTAATGAAAAACTGTTTTTT. This encodes CASSLGPGQTNEKLFF.

The chain is built from TRBV5-8 and TRBJ1-4; 9 bases map to TRBD1. There are 18 residues in the CDR3. The junction had 6 bases not matched to a gene; V was cut back by 0 bases and J by 0 bases. Germline V gene sequence: CDR1 SGHTS, CDR2 YDEGEE. The CDR3 DNA is TGTGCCAGCAGCTTGGGCGGACAGGGGCAGGCAACTAATGAAAAACTGTTTTTT. It translates to CASSLGGQGQATNEKLFF.

The chain couples TRBV21-1 to TRBJ1-1; the table gives TRBD1 as D, unverified against the DNA. TRBV21-1 is a pseudogene. There are 15 residues in the CDR3. CDR3 amino acids: CASSKAGTGGEGAFF. The CDR3 nucleotides are TGTGCCAGCAGCAAAGCTGGGACAGGGGGCGAAGGAGCTTTCTTT.

The chain is built from TRBV7-9 and TRBJ2-1, with D tentatively TRBD2 (6 bases). The length of the CDR3 is 13 residues. V was pared by 6 bases and J by 7 bases, with 13 bases between. Germline CDR1 reads SEHNR; CDR2 reads FQNEAQ (reference sequence). CDR3 sequence (DNA): TGTGCCAGCAGTTCCCGACGGGAGAATGAGCAGTTCTTC. It yields the protein CASSSRRENEQFF.

The chain uses TRBV28 and TRBJ2-2; tentatively, D is TRBD2 (5 bases). Germline loops: CDR1 MDHEN, CDR2 SYDVKM. The length of the CDR3 is 14 residues. The V and J ends lost 10 bases and 1 base respectively, with 13 bases between them. This CDR3 reads CATLRGLNTGELFF. CDR3 sequence (DNA): TGTGCCACCCTCCGAGGGCTGAACACCGGGGAGCTGTTTTTT.